This passage covers 2 T cell receptor beta chains from one sample sequenced in a study of pediatric ulcerative colitis. The table came from immunoSEQ multiplex PCR; TCRdb's copy has only in-frame clones and leaves some out. The sample lists fewer than 25,000 clones, about three quarters occurring once. During colonoscopy, one to two rectal pinch biopsies were collected. Sequencing input: gut tissue. These TCRs come from a boy between 10 and 17 years old with severe ulcerative colitis.

The chain is built from TRBV6-1 and TRBJ2-7; no clear D gene. V was trimmed by 3 bases and J by 7 bases, leaving 16 bases between them. This CDR3 has 14 residues. Germline loops: CDR1 MNHNS, CDR2 SASEGT. CDR3 sequence (DNA): TGTGCCAGCAGTGAGGGAACAGCGTCGAGGGAGCAGTACTTC. Amino acid sequence: CASSEGTASREQYF.

J is TRBJ2-1 and V is TRBV30; 11 nucleotides line up with TRBD2. There are 14 residues in the CDR3. Germline V gene sequence: CDR1 GTSNPN, CDR2 SVGIG (reference sequence). V lost 4 bases to trimming and J lost 4 bases; unmatched junction nucleotides: 3. CDR3 DNA sequence: TGTGCCTGGACTAGCGGGGGGCCGTACAATGAGCAGTTCTTC. Translated, it gives CAWTSGGPYNEQFF.